Here is one T cell receptor beta chain with its context. Its antigen remains unknown. The record originates from a study of blood T cells in healthy people across ages. CDR1 and CDR2 from the germline V gene are LGHDT and YNNKEL (reference sequence). The length of the CDR3 is 14 residues. Overall study results and limits: Those diversity estimates obtained from one million T cells were thought to be underestimates.

A second 7 to 11 cycle PCR used barcoded and J-beta primers. TCRdb recomputed calls from the 5' RACE reads with MiXCR, one row per CDR3 protein. Of 600,000 to 850,000 distinct CDR3 sequences listed, 25% are singletons. These data also featured in a second study, about T cells of mothers and their children. This second report adds: At a rate of approximately 1.5 ug per 15 ul, cDNA synthesis received all of the extracted RNA. Mothers gave over 10 million TCR beta CDR3 reads each, and children roughly 3 million each.

Sequencing input: blood. The receptor comes from a boy aged 10-17 years in good health. This chain connects TRBV3-1 to TRBJ2-5; D may match TRBD1 or TRBD2 (5 bases each). The J call could be wrong; TRBJ2-7 is a better fit for the DNA end. The CDR3 reads CASSPMGVIYEQYF. DNA of the CDR3: TGTGCCAGCAGCCCGATGGGGGTCATCTACGAGCAGTACTTC.